This T cell receptor beta chain is from a study of shared clonotypes between healthy human individuals. Study-level background: The plates for each donor numbered three CD4 naive, three CD4 memory, two CD8 naive and one CD8 memory.

Genomic DNA belonging to each subset was distributed in equal measure over several immunoSEQ plates. Original analysis: Junction-only sequences without quality scores were provided by ImmunoSEQ, so filtering was different. Generated by immunoSEQ multiplex PCR, the TCRdb table keeps only in-frame clones and is missing some. V and J calls and clone size are given by that table; D and trimming were obtained from the DNA. The sample shows about 190,000 clones, 66% of them seen only once. The study, taken as a whole, reports: Around 5% was the fraction of naive CD4 clonotypes found shared across four donors.

In regard to this clone: Its matching antigen is unknown.

The TCR sequence derives from a man aged 25-45 years in good health. Sequencing was done on a sample of memory CD4+ T cells sorted from blood. As for subset: CD45RA-negative fraction.

CDR3 sequence: CASSISPSRPTDTQYF. In DNA form, the CDR3 reads TGTGCCAGTAGTATATCCCCCTCGAGGCCCACAGATACGCAGTATTTT. The chain employs TRBV19 and TRBJ2-3; D not resolved. In germline, CDR1 is LNHDA, CDR2 SQIVND (reference sequence). Trimming cost V 2 bases and J 2 bases, with 14 bases left between them. CDR3 length: 16 amino acids.